These 26 T cell receptor beta chains came from one sample sequenced in a study of blood T cell repertoires in COVID-19. Here immunoSEQ multiplex PCR was the method, and the copy in TCRdb shows in-frame clones only, minus some. The data hold tens of thousands of clones, with around 80% observed a single time. Sequences were obtained from peripheral blood. The source of these receptors is a human donor in a cohort sampled during active COVID-19.

This clone was counted a few times. This chain's CDR3 is CASREGSRQEKLFF. The CDR3 coding sequence is TGTGCCAGCAGGGAGGGGTCCAGGCAAGAAAAACTGTTTTTT. This chain connects TRBV7-2 to TRBJ1-4; tentative D call: TRBD1 (5 bases). From germline, CDR1 is SGHTA and CDR2 FQGNSA. With 6 bases removed from V and 8 bases from J, the gap between germline ends came to 16 bases. The CDR3 length is 14 residues.

This clone was counted only a few times. The V and J genes are TRBV3-1 (or the pseudogene TRBV3-2) and TRBJ2-3, with 8 bases identical to TRBD1. The junction had 4 bases not matched to a gene; V was cut back by 10 bases and J by 1 base. CDR1 and CDR2 (germline): LGHDT, YNNKEL (reference sequence). The CDR3 runs 13 residues. The CDR3 spells CATSTGGTDTQYF. CDR3 in DNA: TGTGCCACCTCGACAGGGGGCACAGATACGCAGTATTTT.

The V gene is TRBV5-1, the J gene TRBJ2-1; 15 bases align to TRBD2. This CDR3 comprises 16 residues. V trimming: 0 bases; J trimming: 9 bases; junction bases outside the gene matches: 4. Looked up from germline, CDR1 is SGHRS and CDR2 is YFSETQ. The CDR3 spells CASSLAPGLAGGEQFF. As DNA, the CDR3 is TGCGCCAGCAGCTTGGCCCCGGGACTAGCGGGAGGTGAGCAGTTCTTC.

This chain links TRBV7-3 with TRBJ2-5, with D possibly being TRBD1 (6 bases). The CDR3 is 15 amino acids. Germline values: CDR1 SGHTA, CDR2 FQGTGA. The V gene lost 1 base and the J gene lost 5 bases, with 14 bases spanning the gap. The CDR3 loop reads CASSLMGAQSETQYF. CDR3 sequence (DNA): TGTGCCAGCAGCTTAATGGGGGCGCAGAGCGAGACCCAGTACTTC.

The chain recombines TRBV6-5 with TRBJ2-7; 12 nucleotides align to TRBD2. From germline, CDR1 is MNHEY and CDR2 SVGAGI. With 2 bases clipped from V and 7 bases from J, the junction kept 3 bases outside the gene matches. The CDR3 runs 14 residues. CDR3 region: CASSYPSGRGEQYF. As DNA, the CDR3 is TGTGCCAGCAGTTACCCTAGCGGGAGGGGTGAGCAGTACTTC.

The chain uses TRBV9 and TRBJ2-5; TRBD1 is a possible D gene (5 bases). V dropped 0 bases and J dropped 2 bases, with 5 bases sitting between them. The CDR3 runs 13 residues. CDR1 and CDR2 from the germline V gene are SGDLS and YYNGEE. CDR3 bases: TGTGCCAGCAGCGTAGGACAGCAAGAGACCCAGTACTTC. Translated: CASSVGQQETQYF.

The rearrangement links TRBV18 to TRBJ2-2; 8 bases match TRBD1. Trimming removed 6 bases from V and 1 base from J; junction bases left unmatched: 10. Germline loops: CDR1 KGHSH, CDR2 LQKENI. The CDR3 is made up of 17 amino acids. The CDR3 spells CASSSSQGARNTGELFF. Written as DNA, the CDR3 is TGTGCCAGCTCTTCTTCTCAGGGGGCCCGGAACACCGGGGAGCTGTTTTTT.

This clone was observed a handful of times. This rearrangement joins TRBV7-9 to TRBJ1-2; the match to TRBD1 covers 7 bases. Looked up from germline, CDR1 is SEHNR and CDR2 is FQNEAQ (reference sequence). The ends lost 4 bases at V and 8 bases at J; junction bases unmatched: 7. There are 13 residues in the CDR3. CDR3 nucleotide sequence: TGTGCCAGCAGCTCGACAGGGAGAGGGGGCTACACCTTC. This gives the protein CASSSTGRGGYTF. The full variable domain, with the rest looked up from reference TRBV7-9 and TRBJ1-2, is DTGVSQNPRHKITKRGQNVTFRCDPISEHNRLYWYRQTLGQGPEFLTYFQNEAQLEKSRLLSDRFSAERPKGSFSTLEIQRTEQGDSAMYLCASSSTGRGGYTFGSGTRLTVV.

This chain joins TRBV5-4 and TRBJ2-1; 9 bases are shared with TRBD2. CDR1 and CDR2 (germline): SGHNT, YYREEE (reference sequence). The CDR3 loop spans 15 amino acids. Losses at the gene ends were 5 bases for V and 3 bases for J; bases not matched to a gene: 6. The CDR3 loop is CASSQASGDYNEQFF. In DNA form, the CDR3 reads TGTGCCAGCAGTCAGGCTAGCGGGGACTACAATGAGCAGTTCTTC.

The chain recombines TRBV6-1 with TRBJ2-7, with D unclear. The CDR3 contains 16 residues. Germline V gene lookup returns CDR1 MNHNS and CDR2 SASEGT. V was clipped by 4 bases and J by 0 bases, with 16 bases between them. CDR3 sequence: CASSAHRPESSYEQYF. For the CDR3, the DNA is TGTGCCAGCAGTGCCCACCGTCCTGAGAGCTCCTACGAGCAGTACTTC.

This chain links TRBV6-2 or TRBV6-3 with TRBJ2-1; possibly TRBD2 for D (5 bases). CDR1 is MNHEY and CDR2 is SVGEGT in the germline V gene. V was cut by 3 bases and J by 3 bases, with 9 bases left in between. The CDR3 is made up of 14 amino acids. CDR3 nucleotides: TGTGCCAGCAGTTATCACACTAGCTACAATGAGCAGTTCTTC. It translates to CASSYHTSYNEQFF.

The rearrangement uses TRBV18 and TRBJ2-7; 7 nucleotides align to TRBD1. The V segment lost 2 bases and the J segment 6 bases; nucleotides outside the gene matches: 4. The CDR3 has 13 residues. Germline V lookup: CDR1 KGHSH, CDR2 LQKENI. The DNA for the CDR3 is TGTGCCAGCTCACCAAAGGGACAGCTCGAGCAGTACTTC. Its protein product is CASSPKGQLEQYF.

The chain combines TRBV5-1 with TRBJ2-7; 7 positions agree with TRBD2. The CDR3 has 14 amino acids. Unmatched junction bases numbered 5, after V lost 5 bases and J lost 0 bases. Per germline, CDR1 SGHRS and CDR2 YFSETQ. CDR3 in DNA: TGCGCCAGCAGATCCGGGACTACCTCCTACGAGCAGTACTTC. This sequence encodes CASRSGTTSYEQYF.

This chain links TRBV19 with TRBJ1-4; D not resolved. V gave up 8 bases and J gave up 8 bases, with 15 bases separating them. Germline V CDR1 and CDR2: LNHDA, SQIVND (reference sequence). CDR3 length: 13 amino acids. The CDR3 coding sequence is TGTGCCAGTTCGCCGGACGCGGGAGAAAAACTGTTTTTT. It is translated as CASSPDAGEKLFF.

The rearrangement uses TRBV19 and TRBJ1-1, with a possible D match to TRBD1 (5 bases). CDR1 and CDR2 (germline): LNHDA, SQIVND (reference sequence). This CDR3 has 13 amino acids. Trimming removed 5 bases from V and 1 base from J, with 8 bases in between. CDR3 sequence (DNA): TGTGCCAGTAGTCAGGGTGCGAACACTGAAGCTTTCTTT. Its protein product is CASSQGANTEAFF. The full variable domain, its missing parts supplied by reference TRBV19 and TRBJ1-1, is DGGITQSPKYLFRKEGQNVTLSCEQNLNHDAMYWYRQDPGQGLRLIYYSQIVNDFQKGDIAEGYSVSREKKESFPLTVTSAQKNPTAFYLCASSQGANTEAFFGQGTRLTVV.

The gene calls are TRBV6-5 and TRBJ1-1, with D unresolved. Germline V CDR1 and CDR2: MNHEY, SVGAGI. The CDR3 runs to 14 residues. Trimming stripped 1 base from V and 2 bases from J, with 8 bases between. This CDR3 is CASSYYGSNTEAFF. CDR3 DNA sequence: TGTGCCAGCAGTTACTACGGGTCCAACACTGAAGCTTTCTTT.

This sequence joins TRBV3-1 (or the pseudogene TRBV3-2) and TRBJ2-2, with a tentative D call TRBD2 (5 bases). Germline V gene sequence: CDR1 LGHDT, CDR2 YNNKEL (reference sequence). Trimming took 6 bases from V and 4 from J, leaving 15 bases between them. The length of the CDR3 is 15 residues. CDR3 coding DNA: TGTGCCAGCAGACCACTAGGAGGAACCACCGGGGAGCTGTTTTTT. Its translation is CASRPLGGTTGELFF.

This CDR3 is CASRRLAGPSHEQYF. DNA of the CDR3: TGTGCCAGCAGGAGACTAGCGGGCCCCTCTCACGAGCAGTACTTC. The chain uses TRBV7-2 and TRBJ2-7, with 10 positions matching TRBD2. Per germline, CDR1 SGHTA and CDR2 FQGNSA. J gave up 5 bases and V 6 bases, and 10 bases lay outside the gene matches. The CDR3 loop spans 15 amino acids.

This chain connects TRBV6-1 to TRBJ2-7; 10 positions agree with TRBD1. V lost 2 bases to trimming and J lost 7 bases; unmatched junction nucleotides: 8. In germline, CDR1 is MNHNS, CDR2 SASEGT. The CDR3 contains 15 residues. CDR3 sequence (DNA): TGTGCCAGCAGTGAATCGGGGACAGGGGCTTGGGAGCAGTACTTC. It codes for CASSESGTGAWEQYF.

The chain links TRBV11-3 to TRBJ2-1; unclear D gene. Trimming shortened V by 2 bases and J by 0 bases, and 20 bases separated the two germline ends. The CDR3 contains 19 residues. CDR1 SGHNT and CDR2 YENEEA come from the germline V gene. CDR3 in DNA: TGTGCCAGCAGCTTACCCCACCCCCACCGGGTAAGCTCCTACAATGAGCAGTTCTTC. This encodes CASSLPHPHRVSSYNEQFF.

The genes are TRBV21-1 and TRBJ2-5; the table assigns TRBD2, which was not confirmed against the DNA. TRBV21-1 is a pseudogene. This CDR3 has 11 residues. CDR3 DNA: TGTGCCAGCAGAGACTTGGAGACCCAGTACTTC. Protein sequence: CASRDLETQYF.

The chain carries TRBV6-5 and TRBJ2-5, with 9 bases fitting TRBD2. After removal of 6 bases from V and 5 bases from J, the junction contained 10 bases not matched to a gene. The CDR3 totals 15 residues. Germline CDR1 reads MNHEY; CDR2 reads SVGAGI. The CDR3 DNA follows: TGTGCCAGCAGGCGTAGCGGGAGAGTTAGCGAGACCCAGTACTTC. This gives the protein CASRRSGRVSETQYF.

V gene TRBV7-9 combines with J gene TRBJ2-5, with D possibly being TRBD1 (6 bases). In germline, CDR1 is SEHNR, CDR2 FQNEAQ (reference sequence). V was pared by 1 base and J by 3 bases, with 15 bases between. The CDR3 is 16 residues long. Written as DNA, the CDR3 is TGTGCCAGCAGCTTAGGGCAACCGGGACAAAAAGAGACCCAGTACTTC. It is translated as CASSLGQPGQKETQYF. The complete variable domain, with remaining parts taken from reference TRBV7-9 and TRBJ2-5, reads DTGVSQNPRHKITKRGQNVTFRCDPISEHNRLYWYRQTLGQGPEFLTYFQNEAQLEKSRLLSDRFSAERPKGSFSTLEIQRTEQGDSAMYLCASSLGQPGQKETQYFGPGTRLLVL.

V is TRBV28 and J is TRBJ2-1; D call uncertain. Germline V lookup: CDR1 MDHEN, CDR2 SYDVKM. V dropped 7 bases and J dropped 2 bases, with 15 bases sitting between them. The CDR3 is 15 residues long. The DNA of the CDR3 is TGTGCCAGCACCCCAGGTGGTCATCCCTACAATGAGCAGTTCTTC. Its protein is CASTPGGHPYNEQFF.

The rearrangement joins TRBV7-9 to TRBJ1-2; 7 positions match TRBD1. Germline V gene data show CDR1 as SEHNR and CDR2 as FQNEAQ (reference sequence). The CDR3 runs 13 residues. Trimming at V came to 1 base and at J to 8 bases, leaving 4 bases not matched to a gene. In nucleotides, the CDR3 is TGTGCCAGCAGCTTAGGGACAGGAGGCGGCTACACCTTC. Translated: CASSLGTGGGYTF.

The count of this clone is one. The chain carries TRBV5-1 and TRBJ1-5; D gene uncertain. The CDR3 has 14 residues. The V gene lost 0 bases and the J gene lost 3 bases, with 7 bases spanning the gap. Germline assignment: CDR1 SGHRS and CDR2 YFSETQ. The CDR3 reads CASSLGLNNQPQHF. CDR3 coding DNA: TGCGCCAGCAGCTTGGGGCTGAACAATCAGCCCCAGCATTTT.